What follows are 15 T cell receptor beta chains derived from one specimen sequenced in a study of metastatic and nonmetastatic thyroid tumors. MiXCR was used by TCRdb to re-call the PCR reads. This sample has about 24,000 clones, with approximately 24% found just once. Treatment of any kind had been given to no patient before thyroid surgery. The specimen sequenced was blood. The receptors stem from a female donor with papillary thyroid cancer or a benign thyroid nodule (not recorded which). Some clones in this sample may be carry-over from other donors' samples.

In this sample, this clone turned up many times. The V and J genes are TRBV20-1 and TRBJ2-7, with D possibly being TRBD1 or TRBD2 (5 bases each). The CDR3 runs 17 residues. Germline-derived CDR1 and CDR2 are DFQATT and SNEGSKA (reference sequence). Trimming removed 0 bases from V and 5 bases from J, with 23 bases in between. CDR3 residues: CSARDNGGAWGDHEQYF. CDR3 nucleotides: TGCAGTGCTAGAGACAATGGTGGGGCTTGGGGAGACCACGAGCAGTACTTC.

This clone was recorded many times. V is TRBV20-1 and J is TRBJ2-2, with a possible D match to TRBD1 (6 bases). Germline CDR1 reads DFQATT; CDR2 reads SNEGSKA (reference sequence). V gave up 5 bases and J gave up 2 bases, with 9 bases separating them. The CDR3 totals 13 residues. CDR3 in DNA: TGCAGTGCTTGGGGGCGAAACACCGGGGAGCTGTTTTTT. It specifies CSAWGRNTGELFF.

This clone occurred many times. The chain carries TRBV10-1 and TRBJ1-4; no firm D call. Trimming removed 0 bases from V and 8 bases from J, with 7 bases in between. Germline-derived CDR1 and CDR2 are WNHNN and SYGVQD (reference sequence). The CDR3 extends over 13 amino acids. Here the CDR3 DNA reads TGCGCCAGCAGTGAGTCCGACGGCGAAAAACTGTTTTTT. This codes for CASSESDGEKLFF.

This chain joins TRBV11-2 and TRBJ1-5; D is unresolved. The CDR3 has 17 amino acids. V shed 0 bases and J shed 0 bases, with 12 bases lying between them. Germline-derived CDR1 and CDR2 are SGHAT and FQNNGV. CDR3 sequence (DNA): TGTGCCAGCAGCTTAGAATTTTCCAGTTATAGCAATCAGCCCCAGCATTTT. This encodes CASSLEFSSYSNQPQHF.

By share, this clone ranks as medium-sized (0.01 to 0.1%). As DNA, the CDR3 is TGTGCCAGCAGTGCTGGGGGGGATAGCTCTGGGGCCAACGTCCTGACTTTC. Amino acid sequence: CASSAGGDSSGANVLTF. This rearrangement joins TRBV6-4 to TRBJ2-6; 7 bases are shared with TRBD2. Germline lookup yields CDR1 MRHNA and CDR2 SNTAGT. The CDR3 sequence is 17 residues long. V lost 4 bases and J lost 0; bases outside the gene matches: 6.

At least ten counts were recorded for this clone. The chain uses TRBV4-1 and TRBJ2-7, with D maybe TRBD1 (6 bases). CDR3 length: 17 residues. The germline CDR1 and CDR2 sequences are MGHRA and YSYEKL. V lost 3 bases and J 5 bases, leaving 23 bases between the germline ends. Here the CDR3 reads CASSHDPDPDRPHEQYF. In DNA, the CDR3 is TGCGCCAGCAGCCACGACCCAGATCCCGACAGGCCCCACGAGCAGTACTTC.

By its share, this clone is medium-sized. V gene TRBV6-1 combines with J gene TRBJ2-7; D unresolved. V was shortened by 4 bases and J by 1 base, with 5 bases between the two germline ends. Germline V CDR1 and CDR2: MNHNS, SASEGT. CDR3 size: 12 residues. CDR3 coding DNA: TGTGCCAGCAGTGTTGCTTCCTACGAGCAGTACTTC. Translating gives CASSVASYEQYF.

At least ten counts were recorded for this clone. The rearrangement links TRBV6-2 or TRBV6-3 to TRBJ2-5; TRBD2 matches 11 bases. The CDR3 contains 14 residues. V was pared by 10 bases and J by 5 bases, with 9 bases of the junction left unmatched. Germline loops: CDR1 MNHEY, CDR2 SVGEGT. DNA for the CDR3: TGTGCCACCCTACGACTAGCGGGGCGGGAGACCCAGTACTTC. Amino acid sequence: CATLRLAGRETQYF.

The table lists this clone with many counts. Distinct nucleotide sequences in the sample also encode this CDR3. The rearrangement links TRBV6-1 to TRBJ1-3; D not resolved. V was pared by 6 bases and J by 2 bases, with 17 bases between. Germline CDR1 is MNHNS and CDR2 is SASEGT. The CDR3 extends over 16 amino acids. CDR3 region: CASRWTGRTPGNTIYF. In DNA, the CDR3 is TGTGCCAGCAGGTGGACGGGGAGGACGCCTGGAAACACCATATATTTT.

This clone was seen a few times. One end of the junction varies from germline; a read error may be responsible. The V gene is TRBV27, the J gene TRBJ2-3, with 7 bases aligning to TRBD2. The germline V gene encodes CDR1 MNHEY and CDR2 SMNVEV (reference sequence). The CDR3 loop spans 15 amino acids. The chain's CDR3 is CSSSPGRGLTDTQYF. As DNA, the CDR3 is TGTTCCAGCAGTCCCGGGCGGGGACTAACAGATACGCAGTATTTT.

The table lists this clone with many counts. The rearrangement links TRBV10-3 to TRBJ2-1, with D maybe TRBD1 (7 bases). Germline-derived CDR1 and CDR2 are ENHRY and SYGVKD. The germline V and J ends were trimmed by 0 bases and 7 bases, with 13 bases remaining between them. The CDR3 is made up of 15 amino acids. CDR3 sequence (DNA): TGTGCCATCAGTGAGTCCGTAGCGGACAGGAATGAGCAGTTCTTC. Encoded protein: CAISESVADRNEQFF.

In this sample, this clone is medium-sized. The DNA of the CDR3 is TGCAGTGCTAGAGGAGATGGGGAGCTGTTTTTT. Translating gives CSARGDGELFF. This chain uses TRBV20-1 with TRBJ2-2; the D is unclear. Germline V CDR1 and CDR2: DFQATT, SNEGSKA (reference sequence). The CDR3 totals 11 residues. Trimming stripped 1 base from V and 8 bases from J, with 5 bases between.

The chain joins TRBV6-2 or TRBV6-3 to TRBJ1-2, with D possibly matching TRBD1 (5 bases). V shed 2 bases and J shed 13 bases, with 20 bases lying between them. This CDR3 comprises 14 residues. Per germline, CDR1 MNHEY and CDR2 SVGEGT. As DNA, the CDR3 is TGTGCCAGCAGTTACCAAGGACCGGGACGTCGCTCCACCTTC. It codes for CASSYQGPGRRSTF.

The J gene is TRBJ2-1, the V gene TRBV11-2; D might be TRBD2 (6 bases). Trimming removed 5 bases from V and 2 bases from J, with 13 bases in between. Germline V CDR1 and CDR2: SGHAT, FQNNGV. This CDR3 has 15 residues. In DNA, the CDR3 is TGTGCCAGCAGCCGGGAGCTGGTGACCTACAATGAGCAGTTCTTC. Encoded protein: CASSRELVTYNEQFF.

As concerns this clone: A read error is possible here, since a much larger clone lies one base away. This same CDR3 is encoded by further DNA sequences in the sample. The rearrangement uses TRBV28 and TRBJ2-5; D remains ambiguous. V lost 3 bases and J lost 5, with 13 bases in between. CDR1 and CDR2 from the germline V gene are MDHEN and SYDVKM. The CDR3 covers 14 residues. The CDR3 DNA is TGTGCCAGCAGTTTGCCTTCAAAGGGTGAGACCCAGTACTTC. Protein product: CASSLPSKGETQYF.